The subject of this entry is one TCR beta chain. Its cognate antigen is unknown. This CDR3 spans 14 amino acids. The V and J ends lost 1 base and 8 bases respectively, with 14 bases between them. Germline values: CDR1 MGHRA, CDR2 YSYEKL. TCRdb keeps only in-frame clones here, not all; method: immunoSEQ multiplex PCR. The sample has 72,000 or so clones, roughly nine tenths seen once. The data derive from a study of neoadjuvant anti-PD-1 for oral cavity cancer. Study in general: Around day 43, patients without progression received a fourth nivolumab dose before surgery. Whole-study findings and limits: Non-responders to neoadjuvant nivolumab had significantly more clonal PBMC T cells than responders.

As to time point: after neoadjuvant nivolumab, at surgical resection. The gene calls are TRBV4-1 and TRBJ1-2; unclear D gene. The material was PBMCs, obtained after nivolumab (anti-PD-1) treatment. This TCR derives from a person between 40 and 85 years old with oral cavity squamous cell carcinoma. This CDR3 reads CASSQVWGFGGYTF. CDR3 nucleotide sequence: TGCGCCAGCAGCCAAGTATGGGGATTTGGCGGCTACACCTTC.